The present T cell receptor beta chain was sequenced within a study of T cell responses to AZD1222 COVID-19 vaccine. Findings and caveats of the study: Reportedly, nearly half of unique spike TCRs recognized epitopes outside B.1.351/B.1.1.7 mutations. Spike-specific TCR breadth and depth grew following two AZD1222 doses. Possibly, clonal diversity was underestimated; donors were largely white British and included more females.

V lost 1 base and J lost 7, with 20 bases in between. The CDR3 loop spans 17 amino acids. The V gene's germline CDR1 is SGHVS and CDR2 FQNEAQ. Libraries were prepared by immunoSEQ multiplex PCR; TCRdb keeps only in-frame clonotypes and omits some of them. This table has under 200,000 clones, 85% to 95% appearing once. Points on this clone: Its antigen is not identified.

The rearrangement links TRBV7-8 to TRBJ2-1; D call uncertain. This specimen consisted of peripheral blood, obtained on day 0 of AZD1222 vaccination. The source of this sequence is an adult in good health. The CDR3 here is CASSLGDRSSLRNEQFF. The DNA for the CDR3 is TGTGCCAGCAGCTTAGGGGATCGCTCGTCCCTAAGAAATGAGCAGTTCTTC.